A selection of T cell receptor beta chains follows, all from one sample in a study of blood T cell repertoires in COVID-19. This table comes from immunoSEQ multiplex PCR, and its TCRdb copy is limited to in-frame clones, with some not included. Here the sample spans under 300,000 clones, 65% to 90% being singletons. Sequenced: peripheral blood. Every receptor here comes from a woman in her seventies with COVID-19, enrolled during active disease. CDR3s include the opening cysteine and the closing phenylalanine or tryptophan. The D gene is left open where the match is weak. Clone size is not always given. Where it is, it says once, few, many or a class for expanded clones.

TRBJ1-6	14	-	-	TRBV19	TGTGCCAGTAGTCCGGACCGGGAAGGTTCACCCCTCCACTTT	CASSPDREGSPLHF
TRBJ2-6	15	-	-	TRBV19	TGTGCCAGTACCAGACAGATCTTTGGGGCCAACGTCCTGACTTTC	CASTRQIFGANVLTF
TRBJ1-5	15	-	-	TRBV28	TGTGCCAGCAGCCCCCAGGGGAATAGCAATCAGCCCCAGCATTTT	CASSPQGNSNQPQHF
TRBJ2-1	18	TRBD2	-	TRBV4-2	TGTGCCAGCAGCCAAGAGAGGTTTTCGCGGGGGGCCCGCAATGAGCAGTTCTTC	CASSQERFSRGARNEQFF
TRBJ1-6	13	-	-	TRBV21-1	TGTGCCACTCGGGGTAGCTATAATTCACCCCTCCACTTT	CATRGSYNSPLHF
TRBJ1-4	12	-	-	TRBV5-1	TGCGCCAGCAGCTTTTCGGGGGAAAAACTGTTTTTT	CASSFSGEKLFF
TRBJ2-2	15	TRBD1	-	TRBV4-1	TGCGCCAGCAGCCAAGCACAGGGGGGCACCGGGGAGCTGTTTTTT	CASSQAQGGTGELFF
TRBJ1-4	13	-	-	TRBV30	TGTGCCTGGAGTGCCATACAGGGAGAAAAACTGTTTTTT	CAWSAIQGEKLFF
TRBJ2-7	15	TRBD1	-	TRBV28	TGTGCCAGCAGTCCCGTACAGGGGTTTAAAGGCGAGCAGTACTTC	CASSPVQGFKGEQYF
TRBJ1-1	14	-	-	TRBV24-1	TGTGCCACCAGTGACTACTACAGGGACACTGAAGCTTTCTTT	CATSDYYRDTEAFF
TRBJ2-7	14	TRBD2	-	TRBV2	TGTGCCTGCCCCACTAGCGGGGTTTCCTACGAGCAGTACTTC	CACPTSGVSYEQYF
TRBJ2-7	16	TRBD2	once	TRBV7-9	TGTGCCAGCAGCTTAGGGGGTAGCGGGCCTACCTACGAGCAGTACTTC	CASSLGGSGPTYEQYF
TRBJ1-2	16	TRBD1	-	TRBV4-2	TGTGCCAGCAGCCAAGAAGGGACAGGGACTCCATATGGCTACACCTTC	CASSQEGTGTPYGYTF
TRBJ2-7	15	-	-	TRBV2	TGTGCCAGCAGTGAAGGCTGGGCGGGGTTCTACGAGCAGTACTTC	CASSEGWAGFYEQYF
TRBJ2-5	15	-	-	TRBV10-3	TGTGCCATCAGTGACCGGGACACTGTCCAAGAGACCCAGTACTTC	CAISDRDTVQETQYF
TRBJ2-5	14	TRBD1	-	TRBV7-2	TGTGCCAGCAGCTCGGACAGGGCCGTTAGGACCCAGTACTTC	CASSSDRAVRTQYF
TRBJ2-1	13	-	-	TRBV12-5	TGTGCTAGTGGTTCCGGACTGTACAATGAGCAGTTCTTC	CASGSGLYNEQFF
TRBJ1-1	15	-	-	TRBV6-5	TGTGCCAGCAGTTGGAGGGGACGGATGAACACTGAAGCTTTCTTT	CASSWRGRMNTEAFF
TRBJ2-1	13	-	-	TRBV21-1	TGTGCCAGCAGCGTAAACGGGGGGCGCGAGCAGTTCTTC	CASSVNGGREQFF
TRBJ2-3	16	-	-	TRBV9	TGTGCCAGCAGCGCCCGACTATCTGTCTACGGGGATACGCAGTATTTT	CASSARLSVYGDTQYF
TRBJ1-6	15	TRBD1	-	TRBV9	TGTGCCAGCAGCGTAGGGGGACAGGGGAGTTCACCCCTCCACTTT	CASSVGGQGSSPLHF
TRBJ2-6	14	-	-	TRBV21-1	TGTGCCAGCACCCCAGACTCTGGGGCCAACGTCCTGACTTTC	CASTPDSGANVLTF
TRBJ1-4	15	TRBD1	-	TRBV5-1	TGCGCCAGCAGCTTAGGGACAGGGGCAAATGAAAAACTGTTTTTT	CASSLGTGANEKLFF
TRBJ2-1	15	-	-	TRBV29-1	TGCAGCGTTGAAGCAAGGGGGGGTCCCTACAATGAGCAGTTCTTC	CSVEARGGPYNEQFF
TRBJ2-1	11	-	once	TRBV12-3/TRBV12-4	TGTGCCAGCAGTCTCTTCAATGAGCAGTTCTTC	CASSLFNEQFF
TRBJ1-4	14	TRBD1	few	TRBV5-1	TGCGCCAGCAGCAAAGGACAGGGGAATGAAAAACTGTTTTTT	CASSKGQGNEKLFF
TRBJ1-5	15	-	-	TRBV19	TGTGCCAGTAGTACAGACCTGTATAGCAATCAGCCCCAGCATTTT	CASSTDLYSNQPQHF
TRBJ2-7	15	TRBD1	-	TRBV9	TGTGCCAGCAGCGCCTCCGGGACAGGTTTCTACGAGCAGTACTTC	CASSASGTGFYEQYF
TRBJ1-5	15	-	few	TRBV6-1	TGTGCCAGCAGTGAGTCAGGGATGAGCAATCAGCCCCAGCATTTT	CASSESGMSNQPQHF
TRBJ2-6	16	TRBD1	once	TRBV28	TGTGCCATAGGAGGGCAGGGGGCGCAAGGGGCCAACGTCCTGACTTTC	CAIGGQGAQGANVLTF
TRBJ2-7	12	-	-	TRBV2	TGTGCCAGCAGTGGGGGCAGCTACGAGCAGTACTTC	CASSGGSYEQYF
TRBJ2-3	15	-	-	TRBV13	TGTGCCAGCAGCCTCGCCGCTACCGGCACAGATACGCAGTATTTT	CASSLAATGTDTQYF
TRBJ1-2	14	-	once	TRBV3-1/TRBV3-2	TGTGCCAGCAGCCAACTTGGTGCCGGGGATGGCTACACCTTC	CASSQLGAGDGYTF
TRBJ1-5	15	-	-	TRBV7-2	TGTGCCAGCAGCGGGGCGGGACTAGGGACAACGCCCCAGCATTTT	CASSGAGLGTTPQHF
TRBJ2-2	13	-	-	TRBV7-2	TGTGCCAGCAGCTTAACAGTATCCGGGGAGCTGTTTTTT	CASSLTVSGELFF
TRBJ1-3	14	-	-	TRBV6-5	TGTGCCAGCAAAAGAGGAGACTCTGGAAACACCATATATTTT	CASKRGDSGNTIYF
TRBJ2-1	15	TRBD2	-	TRBV2	TGTGCCAGCACGTACCGACTAGCGTCGGACAATGAGCAGTTCTTC	CASTYRLASDNEQFF
TRBJ2-3	17	TRBD2	-	TRBV6-6	TGTGCCAGCAGTCTCCGGACTAGCGGGGCTAGCACAGATACGCAGTATTTT	CASSLRTSGASTDTQYF
TRBJ2-2	12	-	few	TRBV2	TGTGCCAGCAGGAGTGACACCGGGGAGCTGTTTTTT	CASRSDTGELFF
TRBJ2-7	13	TRBD1	-	TRBV7-2	TGTGCCAGCGGCCGGGACAGGGCTTCGGAGCAGTACTTC	CASGRDRASEQYF
TRBJ2-7	12	-	-	TRBV7-8	TGTGCCAGCAGCAGGACAGACTACGAGCAGTACTTC	CASSRTDYEQYF
TRBJ1-1	15	-	-	TRBV5-6	TGTGCCAGCAGTACTGGACAAAACCTTGACACTGAAGCTTTCTTT	CASSTGQNLDTEAFF
TRBJ2-3	17	TRBD2	-	TRBV2	TGTGCCAGCAGTGATTTGCTTAGCGGGGGGGCACTAGATACGCAGTATTTT	CASSDLLSGGALDTQYF
TRBJ2-7	15	TRBD2	-	TRBV18	TGTGCCAGCTCACCAGGTGGAGGGCGGGGGTACGAGCAGTACTTC	CASSPGGGRGYEQYF
TRBJ2-1	14	-	-	TRBV27	TGTGCCAGCAGTTTGCTAGCGCCTTACAATGAGCAGTTCTTC	CASSLLAPYNEQFF
TRBJ1-3	16	TRBD1	-	TRBV5-4	TGTGCCAGCAGTTATGGACAGGGAAACTCTGGAAACACCATATATTTT	CASSYGQGNSGNTIYF
TRBJ1-6	15	-	-	TRBV7-9	TGTGCCAGCAGCTTACAGGGGATACATAATTCACCCCTCCACTTT	CASSLQGIHNSPLHF
TRBJ1-1	14	-	-	TRBV5-4	TGTGCCAGCAGCTTGGCAGGGATTTGGACTGAAGCTTTCTTT	CASSLAGIWTEAFF
TRBJ1-2	15	-	-	TRBV7-9	TGTGCCAGCAGCTTAATCCGGGGGTATGGCGATGGCTACACCTTC	CASSLIRGYGDGYTF
TRBJ1-2	13	-	-	TRBV5-6	TGTGCCAGCAGCTGGGGCAGGGGTGAGGGCTACACCTTC	CASSWGRGEGYTF
TRBJ1-2	16	-	few	TRBV7-2	TGTGCCAGCAGCTTAGTCTCCGGGGGAACTAACTATGGCTACACCTTC	CASSLVSGGTNYGYTF
TRBJ2-5	16	TRBD2	-	TRBV9	TGTGCCAGCAGCGTAGGGGTTGCGGGGGGGATAGAGACCCAGTACTTC	CASSVGVAGGIETQYF
TRBJ2-2	15	-	-	TRBV4-2	TGTGCCAGCAGCCAAGCCTATCAGAACACCGGGGAGCTGTTTTTT	CASSQAYQNTGELFF
TRBJ1-1	15	-	-	TRBV5-1	TGCGCCAGCAGCTTGGGACAGTTTAAGAACACTGAAGCTTTCTTT	CASSLGQFKNTEAFF
TRBJ2-2	14	-	-	TRBV6-5	TGTGCCAGCAGCAATAACCGGGGGACCGGGGAGCTGTTTTTT	CASSNNRGTGELFF
TRBJ2-7	13	-	-	TRBV10-1	TGCGCCAGCAGTGATGGGGCTAACTACGAGCAGTACTTC	CASSDGANYEQYF
TRBJ1-1	13	-	-	TRBV6-5	TGTGCCAGCAGTATTTACAGGAACACTGAAGCTTTCTTT	CASSIYRNTEAFF
TRBJ1-2	13	TRBD1	-	TRBV7-2	TGTGCCAGCAGCTTACGGACAGGGAGAGGCTACACCTTC	CASSLRTGRGYTF
TRBJ2-7	12	-	few	TRBV6-5	TGTGCCAGCAGTTACCCCCGCGGCGAGCAGTACTTC	CASSYPRGEQYF
TRBJ2-2	15	-	-	TRBV5-1	TGCGCCAGCAGCTTTATACAGGGCAACACCGGGGAGCTGTTTTTT	CASSFIQGNTGELFF